The 25 T cell receptor beta chains in this list originate from one sample, sequenced in a study of blood T cell repertoires in COVID-19. Clones were sequenced by immunoSEQ multiplex PCR, and TCRdb holds only the in-frame ones, with some missing. The sample consists of 20,000 to 25,000 clones, roughly 84% of them appearing once. Sequencing was done on a sample of peripheral blood. The receptors derive from a man between 35 and 55 years old with acute or convalescent COVID-19.

The chain couples TRBV9 to TRBJ2-3; 16 bases are shared with TRBD2. CDR3 size: 17 residues. V shed 3 bases and J 2 bases; nucleotides not matched to a gene: 3. Germline loops: CDR1 SGDLS, CDR2 YYNGEE. The CDR3 nucleotides read TGTGCCAGCAGCGCCGGGACTAGCGGGGGGGTCACAGATACGCAGTATTTT. Translated: CASSAGTSGGVTDTQYF.

The genes are TRBV18 and TRBJ1-5, with 7 positions matching TRBD1. The V and J ends lost 2 bases and 5 bases, in that order; junction bases with no gene match: 3. The CDR3 totals 14 residues. CDR1 is KGHSH, CDR2 LQKENI, per germline. Written as DNA, the CDR3 is TGTGCCAGCTCACCAGATACAGGGGATCAGCCCCAGCATTTT. Its translation is CASSPDTGDQPQHF.

By sample fraction, this clone is medium-sized. The rearrangement links TRBV2 to TRBJ2-1; TRBD1 might be the D (5 bases). CDR1 and CDR2 from the germline V gene are SNHLY and FYNNEI. Trimming stripped 3 bases from V and 1 base from J, with 10 bases between. The CDR3 has 15 amino acids. The CDR3 spells CASSDFQGSYNEQFF. CDR3 coding DNA: TGTGCCAGCAGTGATTTCCAGGGTTCCTACAATGAGCAGTTCTTC.

In DNA form, the CDR3 reads TGTGCCAGCAGTTCCGGGACCTACGAGCAGTACTTC. It specifies CASSSGTYEQYF. This chain links TRBV6-2 or TRBV6-3 with TRBJ2-7; D possibly corresponds to TRBD2 (5 bases). This CDR3 has 12 residues. Per the germline V gene, CDR1 is MNHEY and CDR2 is SVGEGT. V gave up 4 bases and J gave up 2 bases, with 6 bases separating them.

The rearrangement uses TRBV19 and TRBJ1-4; 12 nucleotides agree with TRBD1. Looked up from germline, CDR1 is LNHDA and CDR2 is SQIVND (reference sequence). This CDR3 region has 17 residues. After removal of 10 bases from V and 3 bases from J, the junction contained 12 bases not matched to a gene. The CDR3 bases are TGTGCCACCCAGGGACAGGGGGCGCGTCAGTCTAATGAAAAACTGTTTTTT. It yields the protein CATQGQGARQSNEKLFF.

This clone has a handful of counts. The chain carries TRBV30 and TRBJ2-7; tentatively, D is TRBD1 or TRBD2 (6 bases each). This CDR3 comprises 13 residues. Germline V gene lookup returns CDR1 GTSNPN and CDR2 SVGIG (reference sequence). Trimming removed 5 bases at V and 3 bases at J, with 14 bases between. CDR3 residues: CAWGGGQSYEQYF. In DNA, the CDR3 is TGTGCCTGGGGAGGGGGGCAGAGCTACGAGCAGTACTTC.

The J gene is TRBJ2-7, the V gene TRBV6-6, with 8 positions matching TRBD1. Trimming at V came to 0 bases and at J to 7 bases, leaving 5 bases not matched to a gene. The germline V gene has CDR1 MNHNY and CDR2 SVGAGI (reference sequence). This CDR3 has 14 amino acids. CDR3 coding DNA: TGTGCCAGCAGTTACTCGCAGGGGGCTAGAGAGCAGTACTTC. Amino acid sequence: CASSYSQGAREQYF.

This clone occurred once. The chain carries TRBV6-1 and TRBJ1-5, with 8 positions matching TRBD1. The CDR3 totals 16 residues. The germline CDR1 and CDR2 sequences are MNHNS and SASEGT. Losses at the gene ends were 4 bases for V and 4 bases for J; bases not matched to a gene: 9. The CDR3 DNA sequence: TGTGCCAGCAGTGCCGAGGGACAGGTTGGGAATCAGCCCCAGCATTTT. Amino acid sequence: CASSAEGQVGNQPQHF.

CDR3 bases: TGTGCCAGTAGTATAGATTCAGGGGCTAACACTGAAGCTTTCTTT. Its translation is CASSIDSGANTEAFF. The V and J genes are TRBV19 and TRBJ1-1, with D possibly being TRBD1 (6 bases). The CDR3 runs to 15 residues. Germline V lookup: CDR1 LNHDA, CDR2 SQIVND (reference sequence). V lost 0 bases, J lost 2 bases, and 10 bases lay in between.

The V call is TRBV24-1, the J call TRBJ2-7, with D possibly being TRBD2 (6 bases). Germline V CDR1 and CDR2: KGHDR, SFDVKD. The CDR3 extends over 15 amino acids. The germline V and J ends were trimmed by 4 bases and 2 bases, with 14 bases remaining between them. The CDR3: CATSDLLALPYEQYF. The CDR3 bases are TGTGCCACCAGTGACTTACTAGCCCTACCCTACGAGCAGTACTTC.

CDR3 amino acids: CASSLFGTSGGKETQYF. DNA of the CDR3: TGTGCCAGCAGCTTGTTCGGGACTAGCGGGGGGAAAGAGACCCAGTACTTC. The rearrangement links TRBV5-6 to TRBJ2-5, with TRBD2 matching 15 bases. The CDR3 loop spans 17 amino acids. The germline gives CDR1 SGHDT, CDR2 YYEEEE. The J segment lost 3 bases and the V segment lost 1 base, leaving 4 bases of the junction unmatched.

The chain is built from TRBV27 and TRBJ1-1, with D tentatively TRBD1 (6 bases). V lost 5 bases, J lost 7 bases, and 17 bases lay in between. Germline V CDR1 and CDR2: MNHEY, SMNVEV (reference sequence). The CDR3 totals 14 residues. CDR3 sequence reads: CASSTRRGGGEAFF. CDR3 DNA sequence: TGTGCCAGCAGTACTCGCAGGGGCGGGGGTGAAGCTTTCTTT.

This chain joins TRBV7-2 and TRBJ1-6, with a possible D match to TRBD1 (6 bases). This CDR3 comprises 17 residues. Trimming took off 5 bases at V and 2 bases at J, with 16 bases between the two ends. Germline CDR1 and CDR2: SGHTA and FQGNSA. CDR3 residues: CASSPPRQGTYNSPLHF. The CDR3 nucleotides read TGTGCCAGCAGCCCACCCCGGCAGGGGACCTATAATTCACCCCTCCACTTT.

The rearrangement uses TRBV7-2 and TRBJ2-5, with TRBD1 matching over 8 bases. Germline assignment: CDR1 SGHTA and CDR2 FQGNSA. The CDR3 is 15 residues long. Trimming at V came to 5 bases and at J to 5 bases, leaving 10 bases not matched to a gene. CDR3 nucleotides: TGTGCCAGCAGCGAAGGGACAGGTACAAGGGAGACCCAGTACTTC. Translated: CASSEGTGTRETQYF.

This chain uses TRBV27 with TRBJ2-7; the match to TRBD2 covers 8 bases. Germline trimming cut 6 bases from V and 3 bases from J; bases unmatched to any gene: 4. The CDR3 loop spans 13 amino acids. Germline loops: CDR1 MNHEY, CDR2 SMNVEV (reference sequence). The CDR3 nucleotides are TGTGCCAGCAGGACTAGCGCGATCTACGAGCAGTACTTC. Translated: CASRTSAIYEQYF.

This chain connects TRBV11-2 to TRBJ2-3; 7 nucleotides agree with TRBD2. The V segment lost 1 base and the J segment 2 bases; nucleotides outside the gene matches: 9. The CDR3 is made up of 17 amino acids. CDR1 SGHAT and CDR2 FQNNGV come from the germline V gene. Here the CDR3 DNA reads TGTGCCAGCAGCTTAGGCCTCCGGGGGGATTACACAGATACGCAGTATTTT. Protein sequence: CASSLGLRGDYTDTQYF. The full variable domain, in which reference TRBV11-2 and TRBJ2-3 provide the parts outside the CDR3, is EAGVAQSPRYKIIEKRQSVAFWCNPISGHATLYWYQQILGQGPKLLIQFQNNGVVDDSQLPKDRFSAERLKGVDSTLKIQPAKLEDSAVYLCASSLGLRGDYTDTQYFGPGTRLTVL.

The V gene is TRBV19, the J gene TRBJ1-4; tentative D call: TRBD1 (6 bases). CDR1 is LNHDA and CDR2 is SQIVND in the germline V gene (reference sequence). The V end lost 0 bases, the J end lost 7 bases, and 12 bases lay between the germline ends. CDR3 length equals 15 residues. CDR3 sequence reads: CASSIDAGAGEKLFF. CDR3 bases: TGTGCCAGTAGTATAGACGCGGGGGCAGGTGAAAAACTGTTTTTT.

The chain couples TRBV30 to TRBJ2-4; D remains unclear. V was pared by 2 bases and J by 0 bases, with 8 bases between. CDR3 size: 14 residues. CDR1 and CDR2 from the germline V gene are GTSNPN and SVGIG (reference sequence). CDR3 protein: CAWSLELAKNIQYF. In nucleotides, the CDR3 is TGTGCCTGGAGTTTGGAGCTAGCCAAAAACATTCAGTACTTC.

This chain uses TRBV5-1 with TRBJ1-4; TRBD1 aligns across 8 bases. V was pared by 1 base and J by 6 bases, with 2 bases of the junction left unmatched. The CDR3 consists of 14 residues. The germline gives CDR1 SGHRS, CDR2 YFSETQ. This chain's CDR3 is CASSLLTGDEKLFF. The CDR3 DNA reads as TGCGCCAGCAGCTTGCTGACAGGGGATGAAAAACTGTTTTTT.

This sequence joins TRBV24-1 and TRBJ2-1; possibly TRBD2 for D (6 bases). This CDR3 comprises 17 residues. The V and J ends lost 3 bases and 8 bases respectively, with 22 bases between them. CDR1 KGHDR and CDR2 SFDVKD come from the germline V gene. The DNA for the CDR3 is TGTGCCACCAGTGATGCCCTACTGGCGCACGGAGGGGATGAGCAGTTCTTC. Translated, it gives CATSDALLAHGGDEQFF.

The chain employs TRBV19 and TRBJ1-5; D unclear. Looked up from germline, CDR1 is LNHDA and CDR2 is SQIVND (reference sequence). V was cut by 11 bases and J by 3 bases, with 14 bases left in between. There are 13 residues in the CDR3. As DNA, the CDR3 is TGTGCCTCACTTCCGGGGTTCAATCAGCCCCAGCATTTT. Translated: CASLPGFNQPQHF.

Note on this clone: This same CDR3 is encoded by further DNA sequences in the sample. The J gene is TRBJ2-7, the V gene TRBV19; TRBD1 aligns across 10 bases. CDR3 length: 14 amino acids. CDR1 is LNHDA and CDR2 is SQIVND in the germline V gene (reference sequence). V shed 4 bases, J shed 4 bases, and the junction held 4 bases outside the gene matches. The CDR3 DNA reads as TGTGCCAGTAGTACTCGGACAGGGGGTTACGAGCAGTACTTC. As protein: CASSTRTGGYEQYF.

The chain is built from TRBV19 and TRBJ1-1, with TRBD1 identical over 7 bases. The CDR3 has 15 residues. CDR1 LNHDA and CDR2 SQIVND come from the germline V gene (reference sequence). The V and J ends lost 10 bases and 5 bases, in that order; junction bases with no gene match: 16. This chain's CDR3 is CATSDGGIQGTEAFF. CDR3 DNA sequence: TGTGCCACCTCCGATGGGGGGATACAGGGGACTGAAGCTTTCTTT.

The rearrangement links TRBV3-1 (or the pseudogene TRBV3-2) to TRBJ2-3, with 8 bases aligning to TRBD1. The CDR3 runs to 16 residues. The germline V gene has CDR1 LGHDT and CDR2 YNNKEL (reference sequence). The J segment lost 2 bases and the V segment lost 1 base, leaving 5 bases of the junction unmatched. CDR3: CASSQVVTGATDTQYF. As DNA, the CDR3 is TGTGCCAGCAGCCAAGTGGTGACAGGGGCCACAGATACGCAGTATTTT.

The chain combines TRBV7-8 with TRBJ2-7; the match to TRBD1 covers 11 bases. The CDR3 consists of 15 residues. Germline CDR1 reads SGHVS; CDR2 reads FQNEAQ. The ends lost 4 bases at V and 3 bases at J; junction bases unmatched: 5. As DNA, the CDR3 is TGTGCCAGCAGCTCGAGGACAGGGGGCAACTACGAGCAGTACTTC. It is translated as CASSSRTGGNYEQYF.